This TCR beta chain was found in a study of blood T cell repertoires in COVID-19 (dated by TCRdb to 2020 to 2022). Concerning the study at large: The collaborator samples originated in the United States, Italy and Spain and spanned the acute and convalescent phases of COVID-19. Where HLA class I and class II types were available, the types were taken from metadata supplied by the sample provider, not from assay-based typing. The material from the prospective study consisted of cDNA or gDNA derived from T cells, B-cell-depleted T cells, or PBMCs. The samples were drawn from the first 160 participants of the ongoing ImmuneRACE study and from more than 1,000 subjects provided by 6 global collaborators. Deeply sampled blood TCRbeta repertoires from subjects exposed to, actively infected with, or recovered from COVID-19 were included in the dataset. Nearly every sample came with metadata listing a de-identified subject ID, COVID-19 status, age in years and sex. The repertoires were released in a freely available public database intended as a resource for research on the immune response to SARS-CoV-2.

Results and caveats for the whole study, not just this receptor: The amount of clinical and demographic metadata varied by source and participant and was provided uncurated.

For this clone: It has no known antigen specificity. No clone much larger than this one lies a single base away; base qualities are absent.

The germline V gene yields SGHTS for CDR1 and YDEGEE for CDR2. V loses 0 bases of germline sequence and J loses 4 bases, and the interval between the two ends is 8 bases. Spanning cysteine to phenylalanine, the CDR3 consists of 14 amino acids. Of all the DNA, just the CDR3 is kept, 42 bases in frame from base 1. Collaborating institutions collected whole blood in K2EDTA tubes following their own protocols. For TCRbeta analysis, collaborators shipped samples in one of three forms: frozen whole blood, isolated PBMCs, or DNA extracted from either of those sample types. The immunoSEQ Assay, a bias-controlled multiplex PCR, was used to amplify TCRbeta CDR3 regions from genomic DNA. From the authors' description of their analysis: Within the assay, amplification of reference gene primers was used to estimate how many nucleated cells each sample contained. To quantify the absolute abundance of each unique TCRbeta CDR3 rearrangement, sequence reads were collapsed and filtered. For each sample, productive Simpson clonality was calculated as the square root of Simpson's diversity index across productive rearrangements. TCRdb carries this immuneACCESS record with in-frame sequences only. Its versions omit some clonotypes, under half of them owing to an unresolved V gene in the studies checked, with the rest unexplained. V, J and clone size reflect that table, while D and trimming were determined from the DNA. The sample table contains 150,000 to 200,000 clones; only one count was recorded for about three quarters of them. The ten largest clones add up to 26% of the sample.

Sequencing was carried out using peripheral blood. The rearrangement joined TRBV5-8 to TRBJ2-1; the D gene remains uncertain. This TCR was sampled from a woman in her seventies with acute or convalescent COVID-19. This receptor carries the CDR3 CASSLVALYNEQFF. The DNA reads TGTGCCAGCAGCTTGGTGGCCTTATACAATGAGCAGTTCTTC.